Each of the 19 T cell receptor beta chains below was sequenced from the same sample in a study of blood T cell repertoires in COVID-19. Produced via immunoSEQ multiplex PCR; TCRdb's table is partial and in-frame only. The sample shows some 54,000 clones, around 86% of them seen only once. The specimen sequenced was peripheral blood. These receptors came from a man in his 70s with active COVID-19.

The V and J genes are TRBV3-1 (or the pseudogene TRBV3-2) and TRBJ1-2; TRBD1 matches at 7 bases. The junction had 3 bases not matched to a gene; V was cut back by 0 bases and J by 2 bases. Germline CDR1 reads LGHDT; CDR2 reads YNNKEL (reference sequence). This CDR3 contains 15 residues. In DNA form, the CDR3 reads TGTGCCAGCAGCCAAGACAGGGGGAGGAACTATGGCTACACCTTC. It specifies CASSQDRGRNYGYTF.

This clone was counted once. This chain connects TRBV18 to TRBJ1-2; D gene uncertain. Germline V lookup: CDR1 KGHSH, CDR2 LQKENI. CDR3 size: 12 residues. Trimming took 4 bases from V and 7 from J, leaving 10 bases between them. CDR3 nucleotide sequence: TGTGCCAGCTCACAGGGAGAGTTTGGCTACACCTTC. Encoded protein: CASSQGEFGYTF.

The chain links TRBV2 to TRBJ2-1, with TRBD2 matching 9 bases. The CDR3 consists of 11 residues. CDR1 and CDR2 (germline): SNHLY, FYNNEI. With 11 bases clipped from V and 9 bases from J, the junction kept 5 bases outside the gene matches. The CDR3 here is CAGSLAGEQFF. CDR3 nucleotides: TGTGCCGGTTCACTAGCGGGTGAGCAGTTCTTC.

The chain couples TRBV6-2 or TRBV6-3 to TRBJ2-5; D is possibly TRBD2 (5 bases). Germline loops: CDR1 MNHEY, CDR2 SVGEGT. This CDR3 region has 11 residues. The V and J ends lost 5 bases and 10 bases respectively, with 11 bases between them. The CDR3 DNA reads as TGTGCCAGCAGTCTGAGCGGCATCCAGTACTTC. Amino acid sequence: CASSLSGIQYF.

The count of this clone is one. The chain's CDR3 is CSVRVAGNTIYF. CDR3 in DNA: TGCAGCGTGCGGGTAGCTGGAAACACCATATATTTT. J is TRBJ1-3 and V is TRBV29-1; no clear D gene. The CDR3 totals 12 residues. The germline V gene has CDR1 SQVTM and CDR2 ANQGSEA. V was trimmed by 6 bases and J by 2 bases, leaving 8 bases between them.

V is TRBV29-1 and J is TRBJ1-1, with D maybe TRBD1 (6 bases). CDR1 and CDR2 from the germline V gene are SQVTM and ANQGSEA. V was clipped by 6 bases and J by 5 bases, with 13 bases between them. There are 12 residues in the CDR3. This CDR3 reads CSVQGLGTEAFF. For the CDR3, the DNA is TGCAGCGTCCAGGGGCTAGGGACTGAAGCTTTCTTT.

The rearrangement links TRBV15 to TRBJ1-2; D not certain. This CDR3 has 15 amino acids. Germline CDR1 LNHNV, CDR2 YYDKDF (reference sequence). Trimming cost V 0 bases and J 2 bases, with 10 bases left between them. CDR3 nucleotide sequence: TGTGCCACCAGCAGAGACCTCCGGGGAAACTATGGCTACACCTTC. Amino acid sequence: CATSRDLRGNYGYTF.

DNA for the CDR3: TGTGCCAGCAGCCGTACAGGGAAAACCTATGGCTACACCTTC. It encodes CASSRTGKTYGYTF. The chain is built from TRBV13 and TRBJ1-2, with D possibly being TRBD1 (6 bases). V lost 5 bases, J lost 4 bases, and 14 bases lay in between. This CDR3 comprises 14 residues. Germline assignment: CDR1 PRHDT and CDR2 FYEKMQ (reference sequence).

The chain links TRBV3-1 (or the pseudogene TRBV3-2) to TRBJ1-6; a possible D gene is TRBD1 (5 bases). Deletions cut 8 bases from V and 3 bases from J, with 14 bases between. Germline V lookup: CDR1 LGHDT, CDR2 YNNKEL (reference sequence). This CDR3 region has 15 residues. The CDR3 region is CASSMDTDYNSPLHF. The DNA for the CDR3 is TGTGCCAGCTCCATGGACACCGACTATAATTCACCCCTCCACTTT.

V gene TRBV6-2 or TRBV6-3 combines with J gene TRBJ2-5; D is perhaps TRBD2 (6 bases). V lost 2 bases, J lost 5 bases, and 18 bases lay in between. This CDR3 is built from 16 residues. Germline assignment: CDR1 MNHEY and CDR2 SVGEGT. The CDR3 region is CASSYRGRGGFETQYF. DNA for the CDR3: TGTGCCAGCAGTTACCGAGGACGCGGAGGGTTCGAGACCCAGTACTTC.

The CDR3 reads CASSVGYYHTDTQYF. The CDR3 nucleotides are TGTGCCAGCAGCGTAGGATACTACCACACAGATACGCAGTATTTT. The chain carries TRBV9 and TRBJ2-3; D call uncertain. The germline V gene has CDR1 SGDLS and CDR2 YYNGEE. Trimming pared 0 bases from V and 2 bases from J, leaving 10 bases between. The CDR3 sequence is 15 residues long.

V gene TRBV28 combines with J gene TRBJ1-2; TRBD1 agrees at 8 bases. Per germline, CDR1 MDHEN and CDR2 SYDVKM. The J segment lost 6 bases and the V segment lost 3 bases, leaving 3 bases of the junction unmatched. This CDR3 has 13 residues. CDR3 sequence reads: CASSLTGAHGYTF. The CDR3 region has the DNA TGTGCCAGCAGTTTGACAGGGGCTCATGGCTACACCTTC.

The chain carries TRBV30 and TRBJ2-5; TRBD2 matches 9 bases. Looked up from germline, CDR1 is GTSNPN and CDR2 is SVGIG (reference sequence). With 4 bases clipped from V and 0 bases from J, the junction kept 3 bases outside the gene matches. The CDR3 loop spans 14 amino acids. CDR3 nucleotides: TGTGCCTGGATGCGGGGGGGGTACCAAGAGACCCAGTACTTC. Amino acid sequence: CAWMRGGYQETQYF.

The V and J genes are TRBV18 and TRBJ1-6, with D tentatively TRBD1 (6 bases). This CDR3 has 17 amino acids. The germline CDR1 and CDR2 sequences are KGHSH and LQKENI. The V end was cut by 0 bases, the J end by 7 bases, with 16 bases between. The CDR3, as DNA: TGTGCCAGCTCACCACCTGTGTGGACAGCTGGGAATTCACCCCTCCACTTT. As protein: CASSPPVWTAGNSPLHF.

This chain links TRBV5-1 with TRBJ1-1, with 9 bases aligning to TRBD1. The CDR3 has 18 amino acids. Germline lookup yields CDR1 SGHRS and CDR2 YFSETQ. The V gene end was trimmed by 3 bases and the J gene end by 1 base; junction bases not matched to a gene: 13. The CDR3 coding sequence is TGCGCCAGCAGCTGGACAGGGGCGGCGTTAGACGAGAACACTGAAGCTTTCTTT. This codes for CASSWTGAALDENTEAFF.

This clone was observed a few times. In DNA, the CDR3 is TGTGCCAGCAGTGGGACAGGGGTTATCAATCAGCCCCAGCATTTT. Translation: CASSGTGVINQPQHF. The chain combines TRBV2 with TRBJ1-5; TRBD1 agrees at 9 bases. The length of the CDR3 is 15 residues. CDR1 and CDR2 (germline): SNHLY, FYNNEI. After removal of 4 bases from V and 3 bases from J, the junction contained 4 bases not matched to a gene.

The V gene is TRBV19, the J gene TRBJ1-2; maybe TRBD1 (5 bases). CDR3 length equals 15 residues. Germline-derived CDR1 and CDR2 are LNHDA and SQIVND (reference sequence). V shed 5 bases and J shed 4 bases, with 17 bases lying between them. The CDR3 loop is CASSATRRGIYGYTF. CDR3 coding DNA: TGTGCCAGTAGTGCTACCAGGCGGGGGATCTATGGCTACACCTTC. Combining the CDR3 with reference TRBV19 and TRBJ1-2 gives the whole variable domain DGGITQSPKYLFRKEGQNVTLSCEQNLNHDAMYWYRQDPGQGLRLIYYSQIVNDFQKGDIAEGYSVSREKKESFPLTVTSAQKNPTAFYLCASSATRRGIYGYTFGSGTRLTVV.

The CDR3 DNA follows: TGCGCCAGCAGCTTGGGACAGACCGGGGAGCTGTTTTTT. It yields the protein CASSLGQTGELFF. This chain joins TRBV5-1 and TRBJ2-2; a possible D gene is TRBD1 (5 bases). Per germline, CDR1 SGHRS and CDR2 YFSETQ. Trimming shortened V by 0 bases and J by 5 bases, and 5 bases separated the two germline ends. The CDR3 is 13 residues long.

The CDR3 DNA sequence: TGTGCCAGTCCAGGGGGCACCGGGGAGCTGTTTTTT. The encoded protein is CASPGGTGELFF. This chain joins TRBV19 and TRBJ2-2, with 7 positions matching TRBD1. Germline CDR1 is LNHDA and CDR2 is SQIVND (reference sequence). This CDR3 is 12 amino acids long. The V gene end was trimmed by 8 bases and the J gene end by 4 bases; junction bases not matched to a gene: 1.